The table lists the clone carrying this T cell receptor (beta chain) with a count of one. The germline V gene encodes CDR1 MNHEY and CDR2 SVGAGI. J lost 0 bases, V lost 8 bases, and 3 bases had no gene match. CDR3 length: 13 amino acids. The data were obtained in a study of technical replicates of blood from several donors. Assay: immunoSEQ multiplex PCR; the TCRdb copy retains only in-frame clones and omits some. The repertoire holds 60,000 or so clones, with 97% as singletons. The rearrangement uses TRBV6-5 and TRBJ1-2, with 7 bases matching TRBD1. This clonotype originated in a human donor in good health. Sequencing input: T cells isolated from PBMCs. CDR3 sequence (DNA): TGTGCCAGCGGGACAGCGCCTAACTATGGCTACACCTTC. Protein: CASGTAPNYGYTF.